These 7 T cell receptor beta chains originate from one sample sequenced in a study of OX40 agonist ivuxolimab in advanced cancers. Libraries were prepared by immunoSEQ multiplex PCR; TCRdb keeps only in-frame clonotypes and omits some of them. This table has about 25,000 clones, around 75% appearing once. Sequenced material: CD4+ or CD8+ T cells sorted from blood, taken in a trial of the OX40 agonist ivuxolimab. These receptors all stem from an adult with an advanced solid tumor such as melanoma, head and neck, liver or kidney cancer.

The V call is TRBV15, the J call TRBJ2-1; no clear D. The germline V gene encodes CDR1 LNHNV and CDR2 YYDKDF (reference sequence). Trimming took 2 bases from V and 1 from J, leaving 15 bases between them. The CDR3 totals 17 residues. The CDR3 DNA reads as TGTGCCACCAGCAGATCACGAGCACGCGGTTCCTACAATGAGCAGTTCTTC. Translation gives CATSRSRARGSYNEQFF.

The chain has TRBV6-1 and TRBJ2-1, with no clear D. The germline V gene has CDR1 MNHNS and CDR2 SASEGT. The CDR3 sequence is 15 residues long. V lost 1 base, J lost 8 bases, and 15 bases lay in between. CDR3 sequence reads: CASSEGRPPGYEQFF. Written as DNA, the CDR3 is TGTGCCAGCAGTGAAGGACGACCCCCCGGCTATGAGCAGTTCTTC.

J is TRBJ2-7 and V is TRBV14; unclear D gene. This CDR3 has 13 amino acids. V lost 0 bases, J lost 4 bases, and 7 bases lay in between. Germline-derived CDR1 and CDR2 are SGHDN and FVKESK. CDR3 nucleotides: TGTGCCAGCAGCCAAGATACGCTATACGAGCAGTACTTC. Translated, it gives CASSQDTLYEQYF.

Worth noting for this clone: The germline gene is not matched at one end of the junction; a read error may be the cause. This chain joins TRBV11-2 and TRBJ2-7; no reliable D call. The CDR3 totals 14 residues. Germline V CDR1 and CDR2: SGHAT, FQNNGV. CDR3 residues: CASSQATDFYEQYF. CDR3 nucleotide sequence: TGCGCCAGCAGCCAAGCGACGGATTTTTACGAGCAGTACTTC.

The J gene is TRBJ1-5, the V gene TRBV19; 9 nucleotides align to TRBD1. The CDR3 is 15 amino acids. Trimming removed 7 bases from V and 4 bases from J; junction bases left unmatched: 8. Looked up from germline, CDR1 is LNHDA and CDR2 is SQIVND (reference sequence). CDR3 in amino acids: CASIPTGGGNQPQHF. The CDR3 DNA reads as TGTGCCAGTATACCTACAGGGGGCGGTAATCAGCCCCAGCATTTT.

This clone has just a few counts. This rearrangement joins TRBV30 to TRBJ1-5, with no clear D. V lost 4 bases and J lost 9, with 13 bases in between. CDR1 and CDR2 (germline): GTSNPN, SVGIG (reference sequence). The CDR3 is made up of 12 amino acids. CDR3 loop: CAWTLGGGPQHF. DNA of the CDR3: TGTGCCTGGACCCTAGGCGGAGGGCCCCAGCATTTT.

The chain couples TRBV7-6 to TRBJ1-4, with 10 positions matching TRBD1. The ends lost 5 bases at V and 6 bases at J; junction bases unmatched: 3. Germline CDR1 reads SGHVS; CDR2 reads FNYEAQ. The CDR3 length is 14 residues. CDR3 sequence reads: CASSRDRGDEKLFF. As DNA, the CDR3 is TGTGCCAGCAGCCGGGACAGGGGTGATGAAAAACTGTTTTTT.